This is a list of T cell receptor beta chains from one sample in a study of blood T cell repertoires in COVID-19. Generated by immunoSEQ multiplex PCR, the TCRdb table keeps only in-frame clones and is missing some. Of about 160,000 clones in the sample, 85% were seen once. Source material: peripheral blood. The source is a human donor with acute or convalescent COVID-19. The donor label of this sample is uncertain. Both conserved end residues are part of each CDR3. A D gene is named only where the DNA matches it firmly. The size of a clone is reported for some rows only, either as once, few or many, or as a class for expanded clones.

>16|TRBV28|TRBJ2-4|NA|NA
CASSSHGRLAKNIQYF
TGTGCCAGCAGTTCCCACGGCAGGTTAGCCAAAAACATTCAGTACTTC
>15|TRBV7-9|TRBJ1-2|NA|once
CASSRAGGMNYGYTF
TGTGCCAGCAGCCGCGCCGGGGGGATGAACTATGGCTACACCTTC
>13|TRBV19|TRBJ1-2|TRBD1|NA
CASSMGQYYGYTF
TGTGCCAGTAGTATGGGACAGTACTATGGCTACACCTTC
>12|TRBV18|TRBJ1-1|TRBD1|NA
CASSPKQGEAFF
TGTGCCAGCTCACCAAAACAGGGGGAAGCTTTCTTT
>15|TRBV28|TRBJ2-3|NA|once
CASSLFGRGTDTQYF
TGTGCCAGCAGTTTATTCGGGCGGGGAACAGATACGCAGTATTTT
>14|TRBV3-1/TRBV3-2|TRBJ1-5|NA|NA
CASSQQQGLQPQHF
TGTGCCAGCAGCCAACAACAGGGTTTGCAGCCCCAGCATTTT
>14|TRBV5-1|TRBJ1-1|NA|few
CASTIGRGNTEAFF
TGCGCCAGCACCATCGGACGGGGGAACACTGAAGCTTTCTTT
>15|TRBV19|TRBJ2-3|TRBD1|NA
CASRSPGGGTDTQYF
TGTGCCAGTAGATCCCCAGGGGGAGGCACAGATACGCAGTATTTT
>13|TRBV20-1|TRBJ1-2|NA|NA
CSANDRTNYGYTF
TGCAGTGCTAATGACCGTACTAACTATGGCTACACCTTC
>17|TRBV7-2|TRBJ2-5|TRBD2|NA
CASSLASGGAYQETQYF
TGTGCCAGCAGCTTGGCCAGCGGGGGGGCGTACCAAGAGACCCAGTACTTC
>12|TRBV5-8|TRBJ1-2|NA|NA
CASSARSSGYTF
TGTGCCAGCTCTGCCCGTTCGAGTGGCTACACCTTC
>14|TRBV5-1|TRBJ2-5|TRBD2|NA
CATSSGDVQETQYF
TGCGCCACCTCTAGCGGGGACGTCCAAGAGACCCAGTACTTC
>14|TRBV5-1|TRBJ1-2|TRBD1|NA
CASSWTRGRDGYTF
TGCGCCAGCAGCTGGACCAGGGGGCGCGATGGCTACACCTTC
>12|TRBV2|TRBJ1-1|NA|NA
CASRVSLDWAFF
TGTGCCAGCAGGGTGAGTCTTGACTGGGCTTTCTTT